The 5 T cell receptor beta chains below all came from one sample that was sequenced in a study of blood T cells in healthy people across ages. The use of a sample-barcoded 5' primer and a J-beta primer mix characterized a second PCR of roughly 7 to 12 cycles. TCRdb reprocessed the 5' RACE reads via MiXCR and lists one record per CDR3 protein. The table lists about 780,000 distinct CDR3 sequences, 25% to 30% of them singletons. Separately, the same data were catalogued under a study of T cells of mothers and their children.

Sequencing was performed on blood. The receptors stem from a boy between 10 and 17 years old in good health.

This clonotype has only a few counts. This chain uses TRBV5-1 with TRBJ2-7; TRBD1 is a possible D gene (6 bases). Germline V CDR1 and CDR2: SGHRS, YFSETQ. This CDR3 has 14 residues. The V end was cut by 3 bases, the J end by 2 bases, with 12 bases between. CDR3 sequence: CASSSKQGTYEQYF. For the CDR3, the DNA is TGCGCCAGCAGCTCCAAACAGGGCACCTACGAGCAGTACTTC.

This chain links TRBV4-1 with TRBJ2-5; 9 positions agree with TRBD2. Per the germline V gene, CDR1 is MGHRA and CDR2 is YSYEKL. This CDR3 is built from 17 residues. Trimming cost V 0 bases and J 4 bases; bases outside gene matches: 9. The CDR3 nucleotides read TGCGCCAGCAGCCAAGATTATGGGACTAGCCACCCAGAGACCCAGTACTTC. This codes for CASSQDYGTSHPETQYF.

In its sample, this clonotype was seen a few times. The V gene is TRBV5-5, the J gene TRBJ2-3; tentative D call: TRBD1 (6 bases). Trimming left V 0 bases short and J 2 bases short, with 16 bases between. Germline-derived CDR1 and CDR2 are SGHKS and YYEKEE (reference sequence). The CDR3 covers 17 residues. In nucleotides, the CDR3 is TGTGCCAGCAGCTTGGGACAGGCATCCCTATACACAGATACGCAGTATTTT. It encodes CASSLGQASLYTDTQYF.

J is TRBJ1-5 and V is TRBV27; perhaps TRBD1 as D (5 bases). CDR1 and CDR2 (germline): MNHEY, SMNVEV (reference sequence). This CDR3 contains 18 residues. V shed 0 bases and J shed 0 bases, with 15 bases lying between them. In nucleotides, the CDR3 is TGTGCCAGCAGTTTATCGTGGGGGGGGTTATATAGCAATCAGCCCCAGCATTTT. This codes for CASSLSWGGLYSNQPQHF.

The genes are TRBV10-3 and TRBJ1-2; D may be TRBD1 (6 bases). V lost 8 bases, J lost 6 bases, and 19 bases lay in between. This CDR3 spans 14 amino acids. CDR1 ENHRY and CDR2 SYGVKD come from the germline V gene. CDR3 in DNA: TGTGCCATCTCCGGGAGCGCAGGGGCGAATGGCTACACCTTC. It codes for CAISGSAGANGYTF.